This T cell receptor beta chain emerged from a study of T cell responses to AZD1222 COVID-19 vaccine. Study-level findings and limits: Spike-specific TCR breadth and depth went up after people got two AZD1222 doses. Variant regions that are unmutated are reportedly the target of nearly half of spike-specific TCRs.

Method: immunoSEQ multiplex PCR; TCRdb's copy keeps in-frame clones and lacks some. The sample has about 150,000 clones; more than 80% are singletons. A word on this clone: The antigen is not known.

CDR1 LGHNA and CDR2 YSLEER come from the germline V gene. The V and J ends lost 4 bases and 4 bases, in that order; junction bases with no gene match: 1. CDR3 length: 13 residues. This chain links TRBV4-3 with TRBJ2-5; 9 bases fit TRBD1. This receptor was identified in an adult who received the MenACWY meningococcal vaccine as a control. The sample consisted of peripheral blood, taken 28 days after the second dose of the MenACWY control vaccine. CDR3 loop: CASSPDRGETQYF. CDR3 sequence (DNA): TGCGCCAGCAGCCCGGACAGGGGAGAGACCCAGTACTTC.